Listed here are 21 T cell receptor beta chains from one sample, sequenced in a study of blood T cell repertoires in COVID-19. Profiling relied on immunoSEQ multiplex PCR, and the TCRdb table lists in-frame clones only, not all of them. This table holds 40,000 to 50,000 clones, roughly 86% found once. Sequencing was done on a sample of peripheral blood. The receptors come from a man aged 40-50 years with active COVID-19.

This clone occurred once. The rearrangement uses TRBV24-1 and TRBJ2-3; the match to TRBD2 covers 10 bases. Germline CDR1 and CDR2: KGHDR and SFDVKD. This CDR3 is built from 16 residues. V lost 5 bases to trimming and J lost 4 bases; unmatched junction nucleotides: 8. The CDR3 is CATSGNQREGPDTQYF. Here the CDR3 DNA reads TGTGCCACCAGTGGCAACCAGCGGGAGGGCCCAGATACGCAGTATTTT.

The chain links TRBV10-1 to TRBJ2-1; D possibly corresponds to TRBD2 (6 bases). This CDR3 has 14 amino acids. V dropped 4 bases and J dropped 6 bases, with 13 bases sitting between them. Germline V CDR1 and CDR2: WNHNN, SYGVQD (reference sequence). CDR3: CASSVMFGGNEQFF. Here the CDR3 DNA reads TGCGCCAGCAGTGTAATGTTCGGGGGCAATGAGCAGTTCTTC.

The chain couples TRBV9 to TRBJ2-7; TRBD1 might be the D (6 bases). The CDR3 has 13 amino acids. Germline CDR1 and CDR2: SGDLS and YYNGEE. V was clipped by 0 bases and J by 6 bases, with 10 bases between them. DNA of the CDR3: TGTGCCAGCAGCGTAGGTAGACAGGCCGAGCAGTACTTC. Translation gives CASSVGRQAEQYF.

A single count supports this clone. This chain joins TRBV7-9 and TRBJ2-1; TRBD1 matches 11 bases. V was clipped by 1 base and J by 1 base; unmatched bases: 9. The CDR3 has 19 residues. Germline-derived CDR1 and CDR2 are SEHNR and FQNEAQ (reference sequence). The CDR3 nucleotides read TGTGCCAGCAGCTTAGTGGCGGGACAGGGGGAAAGGTCCTACAATGAGCAGTTCTTC. Translated: CASSLVAGQGERSYNEQFF. Filled out from reference TRBV7-9 and TRBJ2-1, the complete variable domain reads DTGVSQNPRHKITKRGQNVTFRCDPISEHNRLYWYRQTLGQGPEFLTYFQNEAQLEKSRLLSDRFSAERPKGSFSTLEIQRTEQGDSAMYLCASSLVAGQGERSYNEQFFGPGTRLTVL.

The chain uses TRBV6-6 and TRBJ2-1; 7 bases map to TRBD1. Germline V CDR1 and CDR2: MNHNY, SVGAGI (reference sequence). After removal of 0 bases from V and 9 bases from J, the junction contained 8 bases not matched to a gene. The length of the CDR3 is 15 residues. DNA for the CDR3: TGTGCCAGCAGTTACTCAGGACAGGTCTCTGGTGAGCAGTTCTTC. Encoded protein: CASSYSGQVSGEQFF.

In DNA, the CDR3 is TGTGCCAGCAGCCCGTACACAGGGTCTGCTGGCTACACCTTC. It yields the protein CASSPYTGSAGYTF. This chain joins TRBV14 and TRBJ1-2; D possibly corresponds to TRBD1 (6 bases). V was trimmed by 4 bases and J by 7 bases, leaving 16 bases between them. The CDR3 runs 14 residues. Looked up from germline, CDR1 is SGHDN and CDR2 is FVKESK.

This clone was picked up one time. The rearrangement links TRBV24-1 to TRBJ1-2, with TRBD1 matching 7 bases. Germline V gene data show CDR1 as KGHDR and CDR2 as SFDVKD. J lost 9 bases, V lost 3 bases, and 9 bases had no gene match. The CDR3 runs 14 residues. The CDR3: CATSDIGGAGSYTF. In DNA form, the CDR3 reads TGTGCCACCAGTGATATAGGGGGCGCGGGTAGCTACACCTTC.

The chain links TRBV5-5 to TRBJ1-2; TRBD1 aligns across 7 bases. V dropped 4 bases and J dropped 4; count of bases not matched to a gene: 13. The germline V gene encodes CDR1 SGHKS and CDR2 YYEKEE (reference sequence). The length of the CDR3 is 16 residues. This CDR3 is CASSVSPGGGAYGYTF. CDR3 in DNA: TGTGCCAGCAGCGTTTCTCCGGGAGGGGGCGCCTATGGCTACACCTTC.

This clone was detected once. The chain couples TRBV10-3 to TRBJ2-1; 12 bases are shared with TRBD2. The junction had 4 bases not matched to a gene; V was cut back by 2 bases and J by 8 bases. The germline V gene encodes CDR1 ENHRY and CDR2 SYGVKD. This CDR3 is 15 amino acids long. CDR3 region: CAISETGLAGYEQFF. The CDR3 DNA sequence: TGTGCCATCAGTGAGACAGGACTAGCGGGATATGAGCAGTTCTTC.

The chain has TRBV27 and TRBJ2-2; 10 bases map to TRBD1. CDR3 size: 16 residues. V lost 4 bases, J lost 6 bases, and 8 bases stayed unmatched. Germline V CDR1 and CDR2: MNHEY, SMNVEV (reference sequence). CDR3 nucleotide sequence: TGTGCCAGCAGTTCCTGGACAGGGGGTTTTGCCGGGGAGCTGTTTTTT. It specifies CASSSWTGGFAGELFF.

In DNA, the CDR3 is TGTGCCAGCAGCCCCGGGACAGAAGAGACCCAGTACTTC. Its protein is CASSPGTEETQYF. V and J are TRBV27 and TRBJ2-5, with 7 bases aligning to TRBD1. This CDR3 is 13 amino acids long. Trimming took 6 bases from V and 3 from J; bases not matched to a gene: 4. Germline assignment: CDR1 MNHEY and CDR2 SMNVEV (reference sequence).

V is TRBV11-2 and J is TRBJ2-7; a possible D gene is TRBD2 (7 bases). The germline V and J ends were trimmed by 4 bases and 2 bases, with 18 bases remaining between them. The CDR3 runs 16 residues. Looked up from germline, CDR1 is SGHAT and CDR2 is FQNNGV. The CDR3 loop is CASSWDNGGAAYEQYF. CDR3 DNA sequence: TGTGCCAGCAGCTGGGACAATGGGGGGGCTGCCTACGAGCAGTACTTC. The entire variable domain, with the rest obtained from reference TRBV11-2 and TRBJ2-7, is as follows: EAGVAQSPRYKIIEKRQSVAFWCNPISGHATLYWYQQILGQGPKLLIQFQNNGVVDDSQLPKDRFSAERLKGVDSTLKIQPAKLEDSAVYLCASSWDNGGAAYEQYFGPGTRLTVT.

This rearrangement joins TRBV2 to TRBJ1-2, with TRBD1 matching 7 bases. V shed 6 bases, J shed 8 bases, and the junction held 9 bases outside the gene matches. Looked up from germline, CDR1 is SNHLY and CDR2 is FYNNEI. This CDR3 contains 13 residues. CDR3: CASRNTGEEGYTF. CDR3 DNA: TGTGCCAGCAGGAATACAGGGGAGGAAGGCTACACCTTC.

J is TRBJ2-7 and V is TRBV7-9; D unclear. V was trimmed by 4 bases and J by 1 base, leaving 8 bases between them. Germline V lookup: CDR1 SEHNR, CDR2 FQNEAQ (reference sequence). This CDR3 is built from 13 residues. Written as DNA, the CDR3 is TGTGCCAGCAGCTCTTCCCCTTCCTACGAGCAGTACTTC. It yields the protein CASSSSPSYEQYF.

Only one count was recorded for this clone. The chain joins TRBV19 to TRBJ2-5, with 9 bases identical to TRBD1. After removal of 3 bases from V and 5 bases from J, the junction contained 7 bases not matched to a gene. The CDR3 has 15 amino acids. CDR1 is LNHDA, CDR2 SQIVND, per germline (reference sequence). For the CDR3, the DNA is TGTGCCAGTAGTATTCCGGGACAGGGAAGGGAGACCCAGTACTTC. As protein: CASSIPGQGRETQYF.

This clone was seen once. The chain employs TRBV7-9 and TRBJ1-1, with 8 positions matching TRBD1. From germline, CDR1 is SEHNR and CDR2 FQNEAQ (reference sequence). The CDR3 sequence is 13 residues long. V trimming: 1 base; J trimming: 10 bases; junction bases outside the gene matches: 5. CDR3 bases: TGTGCCAGCAGCTTAGGAGACAGGGGATCAGCTTTCTTT. Its translation: CASSLGDRGSAFF. The full variable domain, with the rest looked up from reference TRBV7-9 and TRBJ1-1, is DTGVSQNPRHKITKRGQNVTFRCDPISEHNRLYWYRQTLGQGPEFLTYFQNEAQLEKSRLLSDRFSAERPKGSFSTLEIQRTEQGDSAMYLCASSLGDRGSAFFGQGTRLTVV.

This chain uses TRBV10-1 with TRBJ2-5, with TRBD2 as a possible D gene (7 bases). Germline V gene lookup returns CDR1 WNHNN and CDR2 SYGVQD (reference sequence). V was trimmed by 4 bases and J by 5 bases, leaving 14 bases between them. This CDR3 has 14 amino acids. In nucleotides, the CDR3 is TGCGCCAGCAGTGGAGGGGGGGGCTTTGAGACCCAGTACTTC. Protein product: CASSGGGGFETQYF.

The rearrangement uses TRBV30 and TRBJ1-4, with TRBD1 identical over 7 bases. Germline CDR1 is GTSNPN and CDR2 is SVGIG (reference sequence). The CDR3 runs to 12 residues. This CDR3 is CALQGVGEKLFF. CDR3 in DNA: TGTGCTCTCCAGGGGGTTGGGGAAAAACTGTTTTTT.

This chain uses TRBV27 with TRBJ1-2; tentatively, D is TRBD1 (6 bases). Per germline, CDR1 MNHEY and CDR2 SMNVEV (reference sequence). V lost 10 bases and J 1 base, leaving 19 bases between the germline ends. The CDR3 loop spans 15 amino acids. For the CDR3, the DNA is TGTGCCACCTTACCTACAGGGAAACTTAACTATGGCTACACCTTC. It codes for CATLPTGKLNYGYTF.

The chain recombines TRBV27 with TRBJ1-1, with a possible D match to TRBD1 (5 bases). The germline V gene has CDR1 MNHEY and CDR2 SMNVEV (reference sequence). V gave up 5 bases and J gave up 0 bases, with 7 bases separating them. This CDR3 has 13 amino acids. DNA of the CDR3: TGTGCCAGCAGTCCGACAGTGAACACTGAAGCTTTCTTT. Its translation: CASSPTVNTEAFF.

The CDR3 spells CASSLGQGASYEQYF. CDR3 coding DNA: TGCGCCAGCAGCTTGGGACAGGGGGCCTCCTACGAGCAGTACTTC. J is TRBJ2-7 and V is TRBV5-1, with 10 bases fitting TRBD1. Per the germline V gene, CDR1 is SGHRS and CDR2 is YFSETQ. Trimming cost V 0 bases and J 0 bases; bases outside gene matches: 0. The CDR3 is 15 residues long.